This T cell receptor beta chain was sequenced in a study of cytomegalovirus exposure and HLA in healthy donors. Study information: There were 75 million to 95 million unique TCRs (from HLA-typed donors) in an early data release.

60 Vbeta and 13 Jbeta primers were used in PCR. Some clones are missing from TCRdb's copy, which holds only in-frame ones; the method was immunoSEQ multiplex PCR. The data contain 90,000 to 120,000 clones, about 9.5% of them singletons. CDR3 length equals 15 residues. Germline CDR1 ENHRY, CDR2 SYGVKD. Trimming pared 2 bases from V and 2 bases from J, leaving 12 bases between. Sequencing was done on a sample of PBMCs. The chain combines TRBV10-3 with TRBJ2-5; possible D gene TRBD2, 7 bases. This receptor was taken from a man in his forties in good health and CMV-seropositive. CDR3 amino acids: CAISESRGGQETQYF. CDR3 nucleotide sequence: TGTGCCATCAGTGAGAGTAGGGGGGGTCAAGAGACCCAGTACTTC.